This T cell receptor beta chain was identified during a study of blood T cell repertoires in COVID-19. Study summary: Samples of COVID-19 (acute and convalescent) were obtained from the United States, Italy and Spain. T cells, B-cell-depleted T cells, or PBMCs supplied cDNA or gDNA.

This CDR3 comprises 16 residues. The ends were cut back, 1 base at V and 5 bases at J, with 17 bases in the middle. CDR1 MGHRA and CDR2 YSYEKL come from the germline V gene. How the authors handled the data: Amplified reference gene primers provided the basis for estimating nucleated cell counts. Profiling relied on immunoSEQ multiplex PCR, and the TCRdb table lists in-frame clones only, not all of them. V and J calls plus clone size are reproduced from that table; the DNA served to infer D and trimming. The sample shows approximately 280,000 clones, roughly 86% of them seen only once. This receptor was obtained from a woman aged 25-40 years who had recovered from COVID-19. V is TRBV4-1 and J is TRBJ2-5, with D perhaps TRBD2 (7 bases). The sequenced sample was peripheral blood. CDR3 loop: CASSQASGGAIETQYF. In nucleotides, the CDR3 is TGCGCCAGCAGCCAAGCCTCTGGGGGGGCGATCGAGACCCAGTACTTC.